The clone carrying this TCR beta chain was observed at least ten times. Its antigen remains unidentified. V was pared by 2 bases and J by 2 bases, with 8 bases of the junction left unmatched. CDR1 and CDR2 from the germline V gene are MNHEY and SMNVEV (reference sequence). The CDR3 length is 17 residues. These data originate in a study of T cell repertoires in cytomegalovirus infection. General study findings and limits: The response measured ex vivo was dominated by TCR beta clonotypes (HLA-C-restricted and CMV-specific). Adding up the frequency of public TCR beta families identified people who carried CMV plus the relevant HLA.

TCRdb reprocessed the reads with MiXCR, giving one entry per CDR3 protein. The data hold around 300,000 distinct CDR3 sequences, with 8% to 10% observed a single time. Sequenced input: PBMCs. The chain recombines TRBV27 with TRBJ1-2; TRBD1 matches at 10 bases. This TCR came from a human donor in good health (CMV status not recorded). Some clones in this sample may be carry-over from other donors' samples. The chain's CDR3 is CASSLRRQGALNYGYTF. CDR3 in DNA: TGTGCCAGCAGTTTAAGGAGACAGGGGGCCTTAAACTATGGCTACACCTTC.